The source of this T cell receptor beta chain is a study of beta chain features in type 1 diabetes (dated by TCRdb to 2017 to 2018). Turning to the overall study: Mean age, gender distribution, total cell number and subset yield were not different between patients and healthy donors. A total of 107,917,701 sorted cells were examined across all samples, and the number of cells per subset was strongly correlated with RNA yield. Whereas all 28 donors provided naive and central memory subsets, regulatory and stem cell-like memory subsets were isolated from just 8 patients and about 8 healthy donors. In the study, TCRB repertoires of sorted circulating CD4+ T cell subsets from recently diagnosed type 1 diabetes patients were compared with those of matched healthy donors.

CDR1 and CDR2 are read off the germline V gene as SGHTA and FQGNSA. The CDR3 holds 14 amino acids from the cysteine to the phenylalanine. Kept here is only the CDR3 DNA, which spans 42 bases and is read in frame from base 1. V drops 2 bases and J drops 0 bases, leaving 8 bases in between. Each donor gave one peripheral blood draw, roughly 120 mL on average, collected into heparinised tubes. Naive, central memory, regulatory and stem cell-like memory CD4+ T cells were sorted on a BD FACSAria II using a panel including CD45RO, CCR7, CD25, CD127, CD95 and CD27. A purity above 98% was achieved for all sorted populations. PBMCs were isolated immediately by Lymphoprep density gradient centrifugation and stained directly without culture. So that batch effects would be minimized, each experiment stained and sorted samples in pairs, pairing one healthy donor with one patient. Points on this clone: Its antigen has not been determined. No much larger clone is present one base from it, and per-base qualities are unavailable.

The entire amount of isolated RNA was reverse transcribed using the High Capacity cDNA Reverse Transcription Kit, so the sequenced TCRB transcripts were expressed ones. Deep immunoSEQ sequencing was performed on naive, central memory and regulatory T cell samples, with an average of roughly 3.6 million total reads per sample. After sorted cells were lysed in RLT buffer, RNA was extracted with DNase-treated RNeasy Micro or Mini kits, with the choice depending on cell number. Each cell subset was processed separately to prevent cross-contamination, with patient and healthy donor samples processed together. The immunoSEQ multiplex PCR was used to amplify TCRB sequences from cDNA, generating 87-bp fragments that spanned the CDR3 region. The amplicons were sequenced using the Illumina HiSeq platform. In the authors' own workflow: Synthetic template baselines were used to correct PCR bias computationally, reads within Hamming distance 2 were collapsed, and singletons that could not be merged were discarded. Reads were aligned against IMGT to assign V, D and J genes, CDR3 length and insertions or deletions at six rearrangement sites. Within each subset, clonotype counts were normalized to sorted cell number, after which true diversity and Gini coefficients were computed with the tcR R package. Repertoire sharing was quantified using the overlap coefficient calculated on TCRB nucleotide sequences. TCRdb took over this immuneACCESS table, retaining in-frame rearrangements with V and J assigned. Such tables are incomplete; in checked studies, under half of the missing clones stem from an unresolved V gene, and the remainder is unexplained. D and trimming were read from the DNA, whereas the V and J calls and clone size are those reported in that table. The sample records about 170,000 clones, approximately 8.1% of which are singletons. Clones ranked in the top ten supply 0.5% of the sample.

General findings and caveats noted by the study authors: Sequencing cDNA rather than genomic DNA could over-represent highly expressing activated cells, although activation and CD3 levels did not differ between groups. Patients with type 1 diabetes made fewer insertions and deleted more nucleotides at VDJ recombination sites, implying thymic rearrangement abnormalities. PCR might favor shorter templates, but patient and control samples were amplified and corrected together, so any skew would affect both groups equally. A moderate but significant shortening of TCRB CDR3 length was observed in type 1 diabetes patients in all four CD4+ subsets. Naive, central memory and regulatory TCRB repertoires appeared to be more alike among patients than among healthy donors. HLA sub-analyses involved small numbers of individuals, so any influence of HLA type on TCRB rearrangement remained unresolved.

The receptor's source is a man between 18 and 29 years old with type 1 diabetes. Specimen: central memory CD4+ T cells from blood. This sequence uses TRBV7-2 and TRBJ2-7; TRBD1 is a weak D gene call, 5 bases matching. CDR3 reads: CASSLWGASYEQYF. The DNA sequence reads TGTGCCAGCAGCTTATGGGGCGCCTCCTACGAGCAGTACTTC.